The clone carrying this T cell receptor beta chain was seen more than once but under ten times. CDR3 length: 15 residues. Germline loops: CDR1 SGHRS, CDR2 YFSETQ. The ends lost 6 bases at V and 3 bases at J; junction bases unmatched: 11. Source study methods: Reference gene primer amplification in the assay estimated nucleated cell counts. The repertoire was sequenced with immunoSEQ multiplex PCR; TCRdb's copy has only in-frame clones and lacks some. That table gives V, J and clone size, and the DNA gave D and trimming. The table has 300,000 to 450,000 clones, over 85% seen once. This sample is part of a study of blood T cell repertoires in COVID-19.

The sample taken for sequencing was peripheral blood. This receptor was obtained from an older woman with COVID-19, enrolled during active disease. The V and J genes are TRBV5-1 and TRBJ2-7; 8 bases agree with TRBD1. The CDR3 DNA follows: TGCGCCAGCACCCCGGACAGGGACTCCTTCTACGAGCAGTACTTC. It specifies CASTPDRDSFYEQYF.